The 12 T cell receptor beta chains presented below share a single source sample, sequenced in a study of cytomegalovirus exposure and HLA in healthy donors (dated by TCRdb to between 2016 and 2019). The library was built by means of the immunoSEQ multiplex PCR assay. For the multiplex PCR, a mixture combining 60 forward primers for TCR Vbeta segments and 13 reverse primers for TCR Jbeta segments was used. Sourced from immuneACCESS, this table was stored by TCRdb with only in-frame sequences that have V and J called. A share of the clones is absent; for the studies checked, an unresolved V gene accounts for under half, and the remainder has no known explanation. Across this sample there are fewer than 200,000 clones, with roughly an eighth seen only once. The top ten clones comprise 7.8% of the sample. Sequenced input: PBMCs. The origin of the receptors is a man aged 45-60 years in good health and CMV-seropositive.

The CDR3 reads CASSASLAEETQYF. DNA of the CDR3: TGTGCCAGCAGCGCATCCTTAGCGGAAGAGACCCAGTACTTC. The V call is TRBV9, the J call TRBJ2-5, with a possible D match to TRBD2 (6 bases). CDR1 and CDR2 (germline): SGDLS, YYNGEE. There are 14 residues in the CDR3. V gave up 3 bases and J gave up 3 bases, with 12 bases separating them.

A note on this clone: Likely a read error: the CDR3 ends without its conserved phenylalanine or tryptophan. The J gene is TRBJ1-5, the V gene TRBV6-1; 7 nucleotides line up with TRBD1. Germline V gene data show CDR1 as MNHNS and CDR2 as SASEGT. The CDR3 contains 14 residues. V trimming: 4 bases; J trimming: 7 bases; junction bases outside the gene matches: 7. CDR3 nucleotide sequence: TGTGCCAGCAGTGCCCAGACAGGGCCCCAGCCCCAGCATGTT. Its translation is CASSAQTGPQPQHV.

This clone was seen a handful of times. This chain connects TRBV11-3 to TRBJ2-1, with 13 nucleotides matching TRBD2. CDR1 and CDR2 from the germline V gene are SGHNT and YENEEA. The CDR3 is 18 amino acids. Trimming cost V 1 base and J 1 base; bases outside gene matches: 4. The CDR3 here is CASSLGTSGGGSYNEQFF. As DNA, the CDR3 is TGTGCCAGCAGCTTAGGGACTAGCGGGGGTGGGTCCTACAATGAGCAGTTCTTC.

This clone came up a few times. The CDR3 loop is CASSFGSNQPQHF. The CDR3 DNA reads as TGCGCCAGCAGCTTCGGGTCGAATCAGCCCCAGCATTTT. This sequence joins TRBV5-1 and TRBJ1-5, with D uncertain. There are 13 residues in the CDR3. The V gene lost 2 bases and the J gene lost 4 bases, with 7 bases spanning the gap. Germline lookup yields CDR1 SGHRS and CDR2 YFSETQ.

The rearrangement links TRBV7-2 to TRBJ2-5; the match to TRBD2 covers 16 bases. J lost 5 bases, V lost 4 bases, and 7 bases had no gene match. Germline CDR1 and CDR2: SGHTA and FQGNSA. CDR3 size: 17 residues. The CDR3: CASSSGLAGGPRETQYF. CDR3 bases: TGTGCCAGCAGCTCGGGACTAGCGGGGGGGCCGAGGGAGACCCAGTACTTC.

This clone was found a few times. The gene calls are TRBV29-1 and TRBJ2-7; D unclear. The V gene lost 4 bases and the J gene lost 3 bases, with 7 bases spanning the gap. Germline loops: CDR1 SQVTM, CDR2 ANQGSEA. The CDR3 length is 11 residues. DNA of the CDR3: TGCAGCGTTGGATACAGCTACGAGCAGTACTTC. Translation gives CSVGYSYEQYF.

The chain couples TRBV9 to TRBJ2-5; 9 bases map to TRBD2. The V and J ends lost 2 bases and 1 base, in that order; junction bases with no gene match: 3. Germline V gives CDR1 SGDLS, CDR2 YYNGEE. This CDR3 is built from 15 residues. CDR3 DNA: TGTGCCAGCAGCGTCCTAGCGGGGCCCCAAGAGACCCAGTACTTC. Its translation is CASSVLAGPQETQYF.

V and J are TRBV14 and TRBJ1-4; D possibly corresponds to TRBD1 (6 bases). V lost 0 bases, J lost 4 bases, and 12 bases lay in between. The CDR3 covers 16 residues. Germline-derived CDR1 and CDR2 are SGHDN and FVKESK. The CDR3 DNA reads as TGTGCCAGCAGCCAAGATGAAGGGGGTTATAATGAAAAACTGTTTTTT. This translates into CASSQDEGGYNEKLFF. Full variable domain (rest looked up from reference TRBV14 and TRBJ1-4): EAGVTQFPSHSVIEKGQTVTLRCDPISGHDNLYWYRRVMGKEIKFLLHFVKESKQDESGMPNNRFLAERTGGTYSTLKVQPAELEDSGVYFCASSQDEGGYNEKLFFGSGTQLSVL.

This clone has just a few counts. The rearrangement links TRBV2 to TRBJ1-1, with 11 bases aligning to TRBD1. V shed 4 bases and J 5 bases; nucleotides not matched to a gene: 0. The CDR3 contains 13 residues. Germline CDR1 is SNHLY and CDR2 is FYNNEI. The CDR3 region has the DNA TGTGCCAGCAGTGGGGACAGGGGGACTGAAGCTTTCTTT. Protein product: CASSGDRGTEAFF. Together with reference TRBV2 and TRBJ1-1, the CDR3 gives the full variable domain: EPEVTQTPSHQVTQMGQEVILRCVPISNHLYFYWYRQILGQKVEFLVSFYNNEISEKSEIFDDQFSVERPDGSNFTLKIRSTKLEDSAMYFCASSGDRGTEAFFGQGTRLTVV.

This chain joins TRBV29-1 and TRBJ1-1; D is uncertain. Germline CDR1 SQVTM, CDR2 ANQGSEA. The V end lost 1 base, the J end lost 1 base, and 7 bases lay between the germline ends. The CDR3 runs to 13 residues. This chain's CDR3 is CSVEAQANTEAFF. CDR3 nucleotide sequence: TGCAGCGTTGAAGCGCAGGCGAACACTGAAGCTTTCTTT.

This clone was seen more than once but under ten times. The V and J genes are TRBV5-4 and TRBJ2-1; 9 bases are a match to TRBD2. J lost 3 bases, V lost 3 bases, and 7 bases had no gene match. Germline-derived CDR1 and CDR2 are SGHNT and YYREEE (reference sequence). This CDR3 region has 16 residues. The CDR3 coding sequence is TGTGCCAGCAGCTACAAGCTAGCGGGACTCTACAATGAGCAGTTCTTC. Its translation: CASSYKLAGLYNEQFF.

The CDR3 DNA reads as TGTGCCAGCAGCCCCGGACAGGTCCAGCGGGAAAAACTGTTTTTT. This codes for CASSPGQVQREKLFF. V usage is TRBV5-4 and J usage is TRBJ1-4, with 7 bases matching TRBD1. Germline CDR1 reads SGHNT; CDR2 reads YYREEE (reference sequence). Germline trimming cut 4 bases from V and 8 bases from J; bases unmatched to any gene: 11. The CDR3 consists of 15 residues. The full variable domain, completed using reference TRBV5-4 and TRBJ1-4, is ETGVTQSPTHLIKTRGQQVTLRCSSQSGHNTVSWYQQALGQGPQFIFQYYREEENGRGNFPPRFSGLQFPNYSSELNVNALELDDSALYLCASSPGQVQREKLFFGSGTQLSVL.